The T cell receptor (beta chain) under discussion was sequenced for a study of blood T cell repertoires in COVID-19. This clone appeared once. V was pared by 1 base and J by 5 bases, with 13 bases of the junction left unmatched. The CDR3 is 17 residues long. Germline V gene lookup returns CDR1 MGHRA and CDR2 YSYEKL. Measured with immunoSEQ multiplex PCR; TCRdb has only the in-frame clones, and not every one. The sample lists around 110,000 clones; around 86% were seen once. The clonotype was recovered from a man in his forties or fifties with acute or convalescent COVID-19. This chain joins TRBV4-1 and TRBJ1-2, with 7 bases that match TRBD1. Sequenced sample: peripheral blood. The CDR3 loop is CASSQGPSPGGRYGYTF. The CDR3 nucleotides are TGCGCCAGCAGCCAAGGCCCCTCCCCAGGGGGTAGATATGGCTACACCTTC.